One sample yielded the 8 T cell receptor beta chains listed below, sequenced in a study of blood T cell repertoires in COVID-19. Sequencing was performed with immunoSEQ multiplex PCR; in TCRdb, only in-frame clones are kept and a portion is missing. The sample consists of 7,000 to 9,500 clones, roughly 80% of them appearing once. Sequencing input: peripheral blood. The receptors here all came from a human donor in a cohort sampled during active COVID-19.

V gene TRBV7-9 combines with J gene TRBJ2-3, with 10 bases that match TRBD2. Looked up from germline, CDR1 is SEHNR and CDR2 is FQNEAQ (reference sequence). The CDR3 is 14 amino acids. Trimming removed 8 bases from V and 8 bases from J; junction bases left unmatched: 10. The CDR3 DNA reads TGTGCCAGCCTAGCGGGGGCCAACTCCGGTACGCAGTATTTT. Translated, it gives CASLAGANSGTQYF.

This clone was detected only once. This chain joins TRBV11-3 and TRBJ2-3; 13 bases match TRBD2. Germline V CDR1 and CDR2: SGHNT, YENEEA. The CDR3 sequence is 16 residues long. V shed 5 bases, J shed 5 bases, and the junction held 7 bases outside the gene matches. This CDR3 is CASSQRTSGGIDTQYF. The CDR3 DNA sequence: TGTGCCAGCAGCCAACGGACTAGCGGGGGTATAGATACGCAGTATTTT.

This clone was seen more than once but under ten times. The rearrangement uses TRBV27 and TRBJ2-2; possibly TRBD1 for D (6 bases). From germline, CDR1 is MNHEY and CDR2 SMNVEV (reference sequence). The CDR3 runs to 14 residues. V lost 6 bases to trimming and J lost 6 bases, with 14 bases between them. The CDR3 nucleotides are TGTGCCAGCAGGGAAACAGGGATTGCCGGGGAGCTGTTTTTT. This gives the protein CASRETGIAGELFF.

The chain recombines TRBV4-3 with TRBJ1-4; TRBD1 is a possible D gene (6 bases). The V end lost 5 bases, the J end lost 1 base, and 8 bases lay between the germline ends. Germline CDR1 is LGHNA and CDR2 is YSLEER. The CDR3 contains 14 residues. CDR3 amino acids: CASSWTVTNEKLFF. CDR3 DNA sequence: TGCGCCAGCAGCTGGACAGTAACTAATGAAAAACTGTTTTTT.

The rearrangement uses TRBV28 and TRBJ1-1; D unresolved. Germline V gene lookup returns CDR1 MDHEN and CDR2 SYDVKM. CDR3 length equals 16 residues. Trimming shortened V by 2 bases and J by 3 bases, and 16 bases separated the two germline ends. Written as DNA, the CDR3 is TGTGCCAGCAGTTTAGTCTCGGTGATCGGGGACACTGAAGCTTTCTTT. Residues: CASSLVSVIGDTEAFF.

The rearrangement links TRBV6-5 to TRBJ1-1; D is unclear. V lost 5 bases and J 1 base, leaving 8 bases between the germline ends. From germline, CDR1 is MNHEY and CDR2 SVGAGI. The CDR3 extends over 13 amino acids. The CDR3 sequence is CASSPTENTEAFF. The DNA of the CDR3 is TGTGCCAGCAGTCCGACTGAGAACACTGAAGCTTTCTTT.

The chain links TRBV5-1 to TRBJ1-1; D uncertain. This CDR3 has 16 amino acids. Germline values: CDR1 SGHRS, CDR2 YFSETQ. V was shortened by 0 bases and J by 0 bases, with 12 bases between the two germline ends. The DNA for the CDR3 is TGCGCCAGCAGCTTGGACGGCAGGCCCATGAACACTGAAGCTTTCTTT. It translates to CASSLDGRPMNTEAFF. The complete variable domain, with remaining parts taken from reference TRBV5-1 and TRBJ1-1, reads KAGVTQTPRYLIKTRGQQVTLSCSPISGHRSVSWYQQTPGQGLQFLFEYFSETQRNKGNFPGRFSGRQFSNSRSEMNVSTLELGDSALYLCASSLDGRPMNTEAFFGQGTRLTVV.

This sequence joins TRBV29-1 and TRBJ1-4; TRBD1 matches 7 bases. The J segment lost 0 bases and the V segment lost 5 bases, leaving 6 bases of the junction unmatched. Per the germline V gene, CDR1 is SQVTM and CDR2 is ANQGSEA. The CDR3 is made up of 15 amino acids. The CDR3 region has the DNA TGCAGCGTTTCTCAGGGGGGTGCAACTAATGAAAAACTGTTTTTT. It codes for CSVSQGGATNEKLFF. Filled out from reference TRBV29-1 and TRBJ1-4, the complete variable domain reads SAVISQKPSRDICQRGTSLTIQCQVDSQVTMMFWYRQQPGQSLTLIATANQGSEATYESGFVIDKFPISRPNLTFSTLTVSNMSPEDSSIYLCSVSQGGATNEKLFFGSGTQLSVL.